This TCR beta chain is from a study of T cells in Graves' hyperthyroidism and ophthalmopathy. Study information: Staff took peripheral blood when the initial diagnosis was made, before any treatment began.

Stability of Graves' hyperthyroidism was defined as absent ophthalmopathy progression within 18 months. It was roughly 10 ml of fresh peripheral blood that supplied the PBMCs. The CDR3 totals 16 residues. The germline V gene encodes CDR1 LNHDA and CDR2 SQIVND (reference sequence). V shed 4 bases, J shed 5 bases, and the junction held 12 bases outside the gene matches. TCR beta CDR3 sequences were amplified from RNA transcripts. The TCR CDR3 was amplified in a first-round RT-PCR using the HTBI primer set. Via MiXCR, TCRdb re-called the multiplex PCR reads, giving one row per CDR3 protein. The repertoire has fewer than 400,000 distinct CDR3 sequences, roughly 25% of them found once; the top ten carry around four fifths. Study-level points and caveats: Onset of ophthalmopathy came a median 6.5 months after the model predicted it.

With regard to this clonotype: Antigen unknown.

Sequenced sample: blood. The receptor's source is a man aged 45-65 years with Graves' hyperthyroidism. The chain links TRBV19 to TRBJ1-1; 8 nucleotides agree with TRBD1. CDR3 bases: TGTGCCAGTAGTACACCCCGACAGGGGCTTAGTACTGAAGCTTTCTTT. Its translation: CASSTPRQGLSTEAFF.